This T cell receptor beta chain was identified in a study of cytomegalovirus exposure and HLA in healthy donors. Regarding the study as a whole: The authors enumerated over 150 TCR beta chains as linked to cytomegalovirus.

This CDR3 spans 13 amino acids. Trimming left V 6 bases short and J 6 bases short, with 15 bases between. Germline loops: CDR1 WSHSY, CDR2 SAAADI. This clone was seen a few times. Its target is not known. A multiplex PCR was run with 60 Vbeta primers and 13 Jbeta primers. Data came from immunoSEQ multiplex PCR; TCRdb stores just in-frame clones and leaves some out. The sample shows roughly 100,000 clones, about 62% of them seen only once. The sequence derives from a human donor in good health. Sequenced input: PBMCs. The rearrangement joins TRBV10-2 to TRBJ2-7; perhaps TRBD1 as D (6 bases). The CDR3 DNA follows: TGCGCCAGCAGCCCCTCCGGACAGTTCGAGCAGTACTTC. It is translated as CASSPSGQFEQYF.